The next 15 T cell receptor beta chains were all read from a single sample in a study of blood T cell repertoires in COVID-19. Clones were read by immunoSEQ multiplex PCR, and TCRdb kept only the in-frame ones, dropping some. The sample yields about 150,000 clones, about 80% seen once. The sample comprised peripheral blood. The receptors were sampled from a woman aged 55-69 years with COVID-19, enrolled during active disease.

The J gene is TRBJ2-1, the V gene TRBV18, with a weak D call TRBD1 (6 bases). V shed 3 bases and J shed 8 bases, with 11 bases lying between them. This CDR3 region has 13 residues. Germline V gene data show CDR1 as KGHSH and CDR2 as LQKENI. The CDR3 nucleotides are TGTGCCAGCTCACCCAACAGGGAAGATGAGCAGTTCTTC. It encodes CASSPNREDEQFF. Filled out from reference TRBV18 and TRBJ2-1, the complete variable domain reads NAGVMQNPRHLVRRRGQEARLRCSPMKGHSHVYWYRQLPEEGLKFMVYLQKENIIDESGMPKERFSAEFPKEGPSILRIQQVVRGDSAAYFCASSPNREDEQFFGPGTRLTVL.

This clone occurred a few times. The genes are TRBV19 and TRBJ2-2, with D tentatively TRBD2 (7 bases). The CDR3 has 16 residues. Germline V gene sequence: CDR1 LNHDA, CDR2 SQIVND (reference sequence). Trimming took 5 bases from V and 5 from J, leaving 18 bases between them. The CDR3 sequence is CASSFQWGGLTGELFF. Here the CDR3 DNA reads TGTGCCAGTAGTTTTCAATGGGGGGGCTTGACCGGGGAGCTGTTTTTT.

The V call is TRBV7-9, the J call TRBJ1-3; D is unclear. This CDR3 region has 15 residues. Deletions cut 2 bases from V and 0 bases from J, with 8 bases between. Germline values: CDR1 SEHNR, CDR2 FQNEAQ (reference sequence). DNA of the CDR3: TGTGCCAGCAGCTTATTGGCTTTCTCTGGAAACACCATATATTTT. Its translation is CASSLLAFSGNTIYF.

The chain recombines TRBV6-5 with TRBJ2-1; 11 bases are shared with TRBD2. Per the germline V gene, CDR1 is MNHEY and CDR2 is SVGAGI. The CDR3 consists of 14 residues. V was pared by 7 bases and J by 9 bases, with 8 bases of the junction left unmatched. The CDR3 here is CASTVDLAGGEQFF. The CDR3 coding sequence is TGTGCCAGCACCGTAGACCTAGCGGGGGGTGAGCAGTTCTTC.

V and J are TRBV24-1 and TRBJ1-5; D unclear. Per the germline V gene, CDR1 is KGHDR and CDR2 is SFDVKD. This CDR3 has 12 amino acids. Trimming shortened V by 4 bases and J by 7 bases, and 7 bases separated the two germline ends. CDR3 sequence reads: CATSEPEQPQHF. The CDR3 bases are TGTGCCACCAGTGAGCCAGAACAGCCCCAGCATTTT.

The chain couples TRBV6-1 to TRBJ2-3; 16 bases line up with TRBD2. Germline V lookup: CDR1 MNHNS, CDR2 SASEGT. The CDR3 loop spans 19 amino acids. Losses at the gene ends were 3 bases for V and 5 bases for J; bases not matched to a gene: 11. The CDR3 region is CASSDQEGTSGGVVDTQYF. CDR3 DNA: TGTGCCAGCAGTGACCAAGAGGGGACTAGCGGGGGGGTAGTAGATACGCAGTATTTT.

The rearrangement uses TRBV7-8 and TRBJ1-5, with a weak D call TRBD1 (5 bases). This CDR3 has 14 residues. Trimming shortened V by 3 bases and J by 7 bases, and 13 bases separated the two germline ends. Germline assignment: CDR1 SGHVS and CDR2 FQNEAQ. The CDR3, as DNA: TGTGCCAGCAGCTTGGACACCGTAGACCAGCCCCAGCATTTT. Its protein is CASSLDTVDQPQHF.

The chain recombines TRBV7-9 with TRBJ1-5; unclear D gene. CDR3 size: 14 residues. Trimming took 5 bases from V and 6 from J, leaving 14 bases between them. Germline V gene data show CDR1 as SEHNR and CDR2 as FQNEAQ (reference sequence). The CDR3 is CASSLLGGGQPQHF. The CDR3 bases are TGTGCCAGCAGCCTTCTGGGTGGCGGTCAGCCCCAGCATTTT.

The genes are TRBV3-1 (or the pseudogene TRBV3-2) and TRBJ2-1, with D possibly TRBD2 on 6 matching bases. This CDR3 is built from 13 residues. Trimming stripped 4 bases from V and 6 bases from J, with 10 bases between. The V gene's germline CDR1 is LGHDT and CDR2 YNNKEL (reference sequence). This chain's CDR3 is CASSPWRGNEQFF. The CDR3 nucleotides are TGTGCCAGCAGCCCCTGGCGGGGCAATGAGCAGTTCTTC.

This rearrangement joins TRBV6-2 or TRBV6-3 to TRBJ2-3, with D perhaps TRBD2 (5 bases). The CDR3 extends over 15 amino acids. V was pared by 6 bases and J by 2 bases, with 15 bases between. Germline loops: CDR1 MNHEY, CDR2 SVGEGT. The CDR3: CASSSKTTNTDTQYF. Written as DNA, the CDR3 is TGTGCCAGCAGCTCCAAGACTACGAACACAGATACGCAGTATTTT.

The rearrangement joins TRBV10-1 to TRBJ2-3; tentative D call: TRBD2 (6 bases). CDR3 length: 15 amino acids. V gave up 2 bases and J gave up 0 bases, with 9 bases separating them. Germline values: CDR1 WNHNN, CDR2 SYGVQD (reference sequence). CDR3 in amino acids: CASSEDGSSTDTQYF. The CDR3 DNA follows: TGCGCCAGCAGTGAGGACGGGAGTAGCACAGATACGCAGTATTTT.

J is TRBJ1-1 and V is TRBV6-5; 7 bases line up with TRBD1. There are 13 residues in the CDR3. V trimming: 7 bases; J trimming: 1 base; junction bases outside the gene matches: 3. The germline gives CDR1 MNHEY, CDR2 SVGAGI. The CDR3 protein is CASTGTANTEAFF. The CDR3 DNA is TGTGCCAGCACCGGGACAGCGAACACTGAAGCTTTCTTT.

The chain has TRBV7-8 and TRBJ1-6; 8 positions match TRBD1. CDR3 length equals 14 residues. With 6 bases clipped from V and 6 bases from J, the junction kept 4 bases outside the gene matches. The germline gives CDR1 SGHVS, CDR2 FQNEAQ. CDR3: CASSRTGINSPLHF. The CDR3, as DNA: TGTGCCAGCAGTAGGACAGGGATTAATTCACCCCTCCACTTT. Drawing the rest from reference TRBV7-8 and TRBJ1-6, the complete variable domain is GAGVSQSPRYKVAKRGQDVALRCDPISGHVSLFWYQQALGQGPEFLTYFQNEAQLDKSGLPSDRFFAERPEGSVSTLKIQRTQQEDSAVYLCASSRTGINSPLHFGNGTRLTVT.

This CDR3 is CASSLNSGYSNEQFF. The DNA for the CDR3 is TGTGCCAGCAGCTTAAATAGCGGATACTCCAATGAGCAGTTCTTC. V usage is TRBV7-9 and J usage is TRBJ2-1, with D possibly matching TRBD2 (6 bases). V lost 2 bases, J lost 6 bases, and 14 bases lay in between. Germline V gives CDR1 SEHNR, CDR2 FQNEAQ (reference sequence). The CDR3 contains 15 residues.

The V call is TRBV5-6, the J call TRBJ1-3; maybe TRBD1 (5 bases). Germline CDR1 reads SGHDT; CDR2 reads YYEEEE. With 4 bases removed from V and 4 bases from J, the gap between germline ends came to 12 bases. This CDR3 is built from 14 residues. The DNA of the CDR3 is TGTGCCAGCAGCAGGAGGGGATCGGGAAACACCATATATTTT. It codes for CASSRRGSGNTIYF. The entire variable domain, with the rest obtained from reference TRBV5-6 and TRBJ1-3, is as follows: DAGVTQSPTHLIKTRGQQVTLRCSPKSGHDTVSWYQQALGQGPQFIFQYYEEEERQRGNFPDRFSGHQFPNYSSELNVNALLLGDSALYLCASSRRGSGNTIYFGEGSWLTVV.